One and the same sample provided the 25 T cell receptor beta chains below, sequenced in a study of identical twins. TCRdb independently ran MiXCR on the 5' RACE reads; one entry per CDR3 protein. The profile shows 400,000 to 500,000 distinct CDR3 sequences, approximately 18% of them singletons. The sample consisted of naive T cells sorted from blood. The receptors originated from a man between 50 and 59 years old in good health.

This rearrangement joins TRBV20-1 to TRBJ1-2, with unresolved D. The CDR3 has 13 amino acids. Germline V gives CDR1 DFQATT, CDR2 SNEGSKA (reference sequence). The germline V and J ends were trimmed by 5 bases and 3 bases, with 13 bases remaining between them. CDR3: CSAQRVPYYGYTF. CDR3 sequence (DNA): TGCAGTGCTCAGAGGGTCCCCTACTATGGCTACACCTTC.

The V call is TRBV12-3 or TRBV12-4, the J call TRBJ2-1; 12 bases are a match to TRBD1. There are 14 residues in the CDR3. With V trimmed by 6 bases and J by 7 bases, 4 bases remained unmatched. DNA for the CDR3: TGTGCCAGCAGCCGGGACAGGGGGCGAAATGAGCAGTTCTTC. It specifies CASSRDRGRNEQFF.

This clonotype was observed a few times. This chain uses TRBV20-1 with TRBJ2-2; 7 bases agree with TRBD2. Germline loops: CDR1 DFQATT, CDR2 SNEGSKA (reference sequence). V shed 6 bases, J shed 11 bases, and the junction held 15 bases outside the gene matches. The CDR3 loop spans 14 amino acids. CDR3: CSALKPGLKDELFF. The CDR3 bases are TGCAGTGCCCTCAAACCGGGACTAAAAGACGAGCTGTTTTTT.

This chain uses TRBV7-8 with TRBJ1-1; D is undetermined. CDR1 and CDR2 (germline): SGHVS, FQNEAQ. Between the trimmed V and J ends, which lost 6 bases and 5 bases, there was a span of 13 bases. The CDR3 runs 13 residues. Written as DNA, the CDR3 is TGTGCCAGCAGTCCCGGGATTAGGACTGAAGCTTTCTTT. The encoded protein is CASSPGIRTEAFF.

The CDR3 spells CASSSGQAELNTEAFF. CDR3 bases: TGTGCCAGCAGCTCGGGACAGGCAGAACTAAACACTGAAGCTTTCTTT. The gene calls are TRBV6-2 or TRBV6-3 and TRBJ1-1; 8 bases align to TRBD1. The CDR3 consists of 16 residues. V lost 6 bases and J lost 2; bases outside the gene matches: 11. From germline, CDR1 is MNHEY and CDR2 SVGEGT.

This clonotype was found a few times. The rearrangement links TRBV20-1 to TRBJ2-5; D perhaps matches TRBD1 (5 bases). The germline CDR1 and CDR2 sequences are DFQATT and SNEGSKA (reference sequence). V lost 4 bases and J lost 5, with 11 bases in between. The CDR3 consists of 12 residues. CDR3 bases: TGCAGTGCTATCGACAGTCTGGAGACCCAGTACTTC. This encodes CSAIDSLETQYF.

This clonotype was observed many times. The chain couples TRBV25-1 to TRBJ2-2; 10 positions match TRBD1. The germline CDR1 and CDR2 sequences are MGHDK and SYGVNS. Trimming removed 5 bases from V and 4 bases from J; junction bases left unmatched: 1. The CDR3 length is 14 residues. Written as DNA, the CDR3 is TGTGCCAGCAGTTGGACAGGGGGCACCGGGGAGCTGTTTTTT. Protein sequence: CASSWTGGTGELFF.

The chain uses TRBV5-1 and TRBJ2-5; D perhaps matches TRBD1 (6 bases). CDR1 and CDR2 (germline): SGHRS, YFSETQ. V lost 3 bases to trimming and J lost 0 bases, with 12 bases between them. This CDR3 spans 15 amino acids. This CDR3 is CASSWRTGYQETQYF. The CDR3, as DNA: TGCGCCAGCAGCTGGCGTACAGGGTACCAAGAGACCCAGTACTTC.

V gene TRBV25-1 combines with J gene TRBJ2-5; 9 bases line up with TRBD1. This CDR3 spans 16 amino acids. CDR1 and CDR2 (germline): MGHDK, SYGVNS. With V trimmed by 3 bases and J by 4 bases, 9 bases remained unmatched. In DNA, the CDR3 is TGTGCCAGCAGTGATCGGACGACAGGGGGGAGAGAGACCCAGTACTTC. Translation gives CASSDRTTGGRETQYF.

The V call is TRBV7-9, the J call TRBJ1-1; no clear D gene. Germline CDR1 reads SEHNR; CDR2 reads FQNEAQ (reference sequence). The CDR3 loop spans 15 amino acids. V lost 1 base, J lost 0 bases, and 9 bases lay in between. CDR3 nucleotides: TGTGCCAGCAGCTTAGACCGGGGTTTGAACACTGAAGCTTTCTTT. Its protein product is CASSLDRGLNTEAFF.

The rearrangement links TRBV28 to TRBJ2-1; 12 positions agree with TRBD2. V lost 7 bases, J lost 0 bases, and 16 bases stayed unmatched. Germline V gene data show CDR1 as MDHEN and CDR2 as SYDVKM. This CDR3 region has 20 residues. CDR3 sequence reads: CASKKWWTSGAPGSYNEQFF. CDR3 sequence (DNA): TGTGCCAGCAAAAAGTGGTGGACTAGCGGGGCCCCGGGCTCCTACAATGAGCAGTTCTTC.

The chain has TRBV12-3 or TRBV12-4 and TRBJ2-3, with 7 nucleotides matching TRBD2. This CDR3 has 14 amino acids. Trimming took 8 bases from V and 1 from J; bases not matched to a gene: 6. CDR3 in amino acids: CASRWAGGTDTQYF. The CDR3 nucleotides read TGTGCCAGCCGCTGGGCGGGAGGCACAGATACGCAGTATTTT.

This sequence joins TRBV12-3 or TRBV12-4 and TRBJ1-1, with D possibly TRBD1 on 6 matching bases. The ends were cut back, 2 bases at V and 6 bases at J, with 22 bases in the middle. The CDR3 sequence is 17 residues long. CDR3 nucleotides: TGTGCCAGCAGTTTAAATCCCCCGACAGGCCTATTCGCTGAAGCTTTCTTT. Translating it yields CASSLNPPTGLFAEAFF.

The V gene is TRBV6-5, the J gene TRBJ2-7; 12 bases agree with TRBD1. The V gene's germline CDR1 is MNHEY and CDR2 SVGAGI. The V segment lost 2 bases and the J segment 6 bases; nucleotides outside the gene matches: 5. The CDR3 covers 15 residues. CDR3 bases: TGTGCCAGCAGTTACGGGGGACAGGGGGCAGGCGAGCAGTACTTC. It translates to CASSYGGQGAGEQYF.

This clonotype came up many times. The chain carries TRBV10-3 and TRBJ2-3; TRBD2 matches at 9 bases. Looked up from germline, CDR1 is ENHRY and CDR2 is SYGVKD. Germline trimming cut 5 bases from V and 2 bases from J; bases unmatched to any gene: 2. This CDR3 region has 14 residues. The CDR3 loop reads CAISLAGATDTQYF. CDR3 bases: TGTGCCATCAGTTTAGCGGGGGCCACAGATACGCAGTATTTT.

This clonotype has ten or more counts. Written as DNA, the CDR3 is TGTGCCACCCAGGTTGGCTTTGAGCAGTTCTTC. This encodes CATQVGFEQFF. V is TRBV10-3 and J is TRBJ2-1; no firm D call. V lost 10 bases to trimming and J lost 9 bases, with 13 bases between them. Per germline, CDR1 ENHRY and CDR2 SYGVKD. The CDR3 has 11 amino acids.

This clonotype has at least ten counts. This chain links TRBV20-1 with TRBJ2-1, with 7 nucleotides matching TRBD1. Germline CDR1 DFQATT, CDR2 SNEGSKA (reference sequence). The V gene end was trimmed by 0 bases and the J gene end by 0 bases; junction bases not matched to a gene: 14. The CDR3 extends over 19 amino acids. CDR3 sequence (DNA): TGCAGTGCTAGAGACGGGGACAGACAATTGAGAAGCTCCTACAATGAGCAGTTCTTC. As protein: CSARDGDRQLRSSYNEQFF.

This clonotype was seen more than once but under ten times. The chain uses TRBV27 and TRBJ2-7; 11 bases match TRBD2. The CDR3 loop spans 15 amino acids. Germline values: CDR1 MNHEY, CDR2 SMNVEV (reference sequence). J gave up 7 bases and V 6 bases, and 11 bases lay outside the gene matches. The CDR3 DNA reads as TGTGCCAGCAGGGAGACGGGACTAGCGGTCTTTGAGCAGTACTTC. Translation: CASRETGLAVFEQYF.

The chain carries TRBV7-9 and TRBJ2-7; 11 nucleotides match TRBD2. The germline V gene has CDR1 SEHNR and CDR2 FQNEAQ (reference sequence). V trimming: 2 bases; J trimming: 5 bases; junction bases outside the gene matches: 8. This CDR3 is 16 amino acids long. DNA of the CDR3: TGTGCCAGCAGCTTACTCCAGACTAGCGGGAAGAACGAGCAGTACTTC. It specifies CASSLLQTSGKNEQYF. The entire variable domain, with the rest obtained from reference TRBV7-9 and TRBJ2-7, is as follows: DTGVSQNPRHKITKRGQNVTFRCDPISEHNRLYWYRQTLGQGPEFLTYFQNEAQLEKSRLLSDRFSAERPKGSFSTLEIQRTEQGDSAMYLCASSLLQTSGKNEQYFGPGTRLTVT.

In DNA, the CDR3 is TGTGCCAGCAGTTTAGCGCTGGGGAGGGGGAAAAACACCGGGGAGCTGTTTTTT. Its translation: CASSLALGRGKNTGELFF. The chain employs TRBV12-3 or TRBV12-4 and TRBJ2-2, with D possibly matching TRBD2 (7 bases). The CDR3 is 18 residues long. Trimming removed 0 bases from V and 2 bases from J, with 16 bases in between.

This clonotype came up many times. The V gene is TRBV20-1, the J gene TRBJ2-5; TRBD1 agrees at 8 bases. CDR1 and CDR2 (germline): DFQATT, SNEGSKA (reference sequence). Losses at the gene ends were 4 bases for V and 5 bases for J; bases not matched to a gene: 3. The CDR3 contains 12 residues. The CDR3 region has the DNA TGCAGTGCTACTCAGGGGGCGGAGACCCAGTACTTC. Protein sequence: CSATQGAETQYF.

This clonotype was counted between two and nine times. The chain carries TRBV27 and TRBJ2-1; 11 bases align to TRBD1. Germline V lookup: CDR1 MNHEY, CDR2 SMNVEV (reference sequence). The V and J ends lost 3 bases and 7 bases, in that order; junction bases with no gene match: 8. This CDR3 is built from 16 residues. The CDR3 reads CASSLLRTGGGNEQFF. DNA of the CDR3: TGTGCCAGCAGTTTGCTCCGGACAGGGGGCGGAAATGAGCAGTTCTTC.

This clonotype was detected only a few times. The CDR3 DNA follows: TGTGCCAGCAGCGAGGTGAGCAATCAGCCCCAGCATTTT. This codes for CASSEVSNQPQHF. The chain joins TRBV12-3 or TRBV12-4 to TRBJ1-5; D is uncertain. This CDR3 has 13 amino acids. Deletions cut 6 bases from V and 1 base from J, with 7 bases between.

The chain links TRBV24-1 to TRBJ2-7; D gene uncertain. Germline CDR1 KGHDR, CDR2 SFDVKD. CDR3 size: 13 residues. V was cut by 5 bases and J by 2 bases, with 9 bases left in between. CDR3 loop: CATSGSEAYEQYF. CDR3 nucleotides: TGTGCCACCAGTGGCAGTGAAGCCTACGAGCAGTACTTC.

The rearrangement joins TRBV4-1 to TRBJ2-7, with unresolved D. Trimming pared 0 bases from V and 4 bases from J, leaving 10 bases between. CDR3 length: 14 amino acids. Germline V lookup: CDR1 MGHRA, CDR2 YSYEKL. This CDR3 reads CASSQELQTYEQYF. The CDR3 DNA follows: TGCGCCAGCAGCCAAGAACTCCAGACATACGAGCAGTACTTC.